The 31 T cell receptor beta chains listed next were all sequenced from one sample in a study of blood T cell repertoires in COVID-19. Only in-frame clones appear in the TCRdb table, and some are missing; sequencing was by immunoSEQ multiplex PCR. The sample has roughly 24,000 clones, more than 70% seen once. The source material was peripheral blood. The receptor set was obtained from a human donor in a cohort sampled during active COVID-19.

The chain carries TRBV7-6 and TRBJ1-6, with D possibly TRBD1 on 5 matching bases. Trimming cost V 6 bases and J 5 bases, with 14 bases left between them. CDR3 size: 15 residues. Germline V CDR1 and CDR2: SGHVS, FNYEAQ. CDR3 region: CASRYGTADNSPLHF. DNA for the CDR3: TGTGCCAGCAGATACGGGACTGCTGATAATTCACCCCTCCACTTT.

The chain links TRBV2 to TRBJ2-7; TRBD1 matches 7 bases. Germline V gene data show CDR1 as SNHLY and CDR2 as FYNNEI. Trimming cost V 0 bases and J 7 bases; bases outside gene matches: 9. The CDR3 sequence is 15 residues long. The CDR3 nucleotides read TGTGCCAGCAGTGAAGCCGGCCAGGGGGTAGGTGAGCAGTACTTC. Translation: CASSEAGQGVGEQYF.

DNA for the CDR3: TGTGCCAGCAGCCTCGGACAGGGGAGTGAGCAGTACTTC. Encoded protein: CASSLGQGSEQYF. The chain is built from TRBV12-3 or TRBV12-4 and TRBJ2-7; 9 positions match TRBD1. Unmatched junction bases numbered 7, after V lost 6 bases and J lost 7 bases. The CDR3 is 13 amino acids.

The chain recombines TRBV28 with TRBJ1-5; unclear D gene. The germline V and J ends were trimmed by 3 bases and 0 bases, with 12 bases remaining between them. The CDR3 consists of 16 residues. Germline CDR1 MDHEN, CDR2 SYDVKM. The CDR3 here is CASSFAGRYSNQPQHF. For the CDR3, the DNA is TGTGCCAGCAGTTTCGCAGGCCGCTATAGCAATCAGCCCCAGCATTTT.

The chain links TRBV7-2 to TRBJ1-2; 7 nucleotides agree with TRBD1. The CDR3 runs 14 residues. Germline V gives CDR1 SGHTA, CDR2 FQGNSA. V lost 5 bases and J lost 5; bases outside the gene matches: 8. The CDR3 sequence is CASSPAGTAYGYTF. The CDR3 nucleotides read TGTGCCAGCAGCCCCGCGGGGACAGCATATGGCTACACCTTC.

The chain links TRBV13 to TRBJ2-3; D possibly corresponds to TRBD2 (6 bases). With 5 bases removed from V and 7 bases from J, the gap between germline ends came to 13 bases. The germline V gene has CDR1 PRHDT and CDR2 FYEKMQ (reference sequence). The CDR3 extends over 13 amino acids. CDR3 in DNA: TGTGCCAGCAGCCCGGGACTCATGTATACGCAGTATTTT. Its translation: CASSPGLMYTQYF.

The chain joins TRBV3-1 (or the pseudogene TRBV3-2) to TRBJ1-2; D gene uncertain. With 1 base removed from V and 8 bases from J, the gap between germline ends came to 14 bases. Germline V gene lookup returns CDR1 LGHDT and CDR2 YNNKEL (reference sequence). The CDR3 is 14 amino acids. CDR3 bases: TGTGCCAGCAGCCAAGTTTTAGGAGCGCGGGGCTACACCTTC. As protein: CASSQVLGARGYTF.

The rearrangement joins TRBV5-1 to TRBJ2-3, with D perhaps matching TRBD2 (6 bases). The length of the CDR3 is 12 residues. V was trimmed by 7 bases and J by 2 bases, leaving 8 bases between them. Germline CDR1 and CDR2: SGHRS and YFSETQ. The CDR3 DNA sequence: TGCGCCAGCGGGGGGTCCACAGATACGCAGTATTTT. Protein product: CASGGSTDTQYF.

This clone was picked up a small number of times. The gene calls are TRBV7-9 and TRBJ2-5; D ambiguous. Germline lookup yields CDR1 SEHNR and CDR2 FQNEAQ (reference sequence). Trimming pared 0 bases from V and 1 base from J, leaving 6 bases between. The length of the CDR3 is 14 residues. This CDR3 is CASSLARIQETQYF. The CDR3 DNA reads TGTGCCAGCAGCTTAGCGCGGATCCAAGAGACCCAGTACTTC.

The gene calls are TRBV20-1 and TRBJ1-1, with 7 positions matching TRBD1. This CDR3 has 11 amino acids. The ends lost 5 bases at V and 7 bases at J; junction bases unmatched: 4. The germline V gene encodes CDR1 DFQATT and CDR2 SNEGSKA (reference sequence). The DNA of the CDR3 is TGCAGTGCTCGTAGACAGGGTGAAGCTTTCTTT. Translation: CSARRQGEAFF.

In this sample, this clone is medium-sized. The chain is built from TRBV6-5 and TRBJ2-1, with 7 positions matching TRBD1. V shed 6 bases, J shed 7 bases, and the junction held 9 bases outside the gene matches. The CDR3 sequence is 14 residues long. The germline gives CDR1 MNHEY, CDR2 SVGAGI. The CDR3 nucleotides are TGTGCCAGCAGGCCGAGGGGGCCGGTAAATGAGCAGTTCTTC. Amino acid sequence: CASRPRGPVNEQFF.

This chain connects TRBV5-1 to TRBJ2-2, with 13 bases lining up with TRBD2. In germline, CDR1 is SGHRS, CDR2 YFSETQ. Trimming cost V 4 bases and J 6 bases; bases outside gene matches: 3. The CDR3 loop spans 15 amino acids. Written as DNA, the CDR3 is TGCGCCAGCAGCGGGACTAGCGGGGAAGCCGGGGAGCTGTTTTTT. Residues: CASSGTSGEAGELFF. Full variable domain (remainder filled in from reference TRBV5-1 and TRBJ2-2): KAGVTQTPRYLIKTRGQQVTLSCSPISGHRSVSWYQQTPGQGLQFLFEYFSETQRNKGNFPGRFSGRQFSNSRSEMNVSTLELGDSALYLCASSGTSGEAGELFFGEGSRLTVL.

The CDR3 loop reads CASSSDISAYEQYF. The DNA of the CDR3 is TGTGCCAGCTCATCAGACATAAGTGCCTACGAGCAGTACTTC. The genes are TRBV18 and TRBJ2-7; D not resolved. V lost 5 bases, J lost 2 bases, and 13 bases lay in between. Germline V gene data show CDR1 as KGHSH and CDR2 as LQKENI. This CDR3 is 14 amino acids long.

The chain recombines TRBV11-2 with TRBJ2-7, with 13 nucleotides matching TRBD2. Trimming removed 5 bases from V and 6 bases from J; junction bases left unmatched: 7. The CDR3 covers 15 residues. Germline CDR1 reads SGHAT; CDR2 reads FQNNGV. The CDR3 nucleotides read TGTGCCAGCAGCGCCGGACTAGCGGGGGCCTCCGAGCAGTACTTC. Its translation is CASSAGLAGASEQYF.

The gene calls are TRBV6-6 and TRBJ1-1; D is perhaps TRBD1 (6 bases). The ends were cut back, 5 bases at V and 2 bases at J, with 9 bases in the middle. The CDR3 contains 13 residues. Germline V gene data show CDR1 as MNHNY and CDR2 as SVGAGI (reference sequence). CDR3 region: CASSQGGNTEAFF. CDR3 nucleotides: TGTGCCAGCAGTCAAGGGGGAAACACTGAAGCTTTCTTT.

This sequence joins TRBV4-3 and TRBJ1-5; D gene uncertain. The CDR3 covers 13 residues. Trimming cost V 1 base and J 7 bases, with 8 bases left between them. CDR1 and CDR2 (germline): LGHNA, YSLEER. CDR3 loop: CASSQGAGQPQHF. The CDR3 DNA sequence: TGCGCCAGCAGCCAAGGGGCCGGCCAGCCCCAGCATTTT.

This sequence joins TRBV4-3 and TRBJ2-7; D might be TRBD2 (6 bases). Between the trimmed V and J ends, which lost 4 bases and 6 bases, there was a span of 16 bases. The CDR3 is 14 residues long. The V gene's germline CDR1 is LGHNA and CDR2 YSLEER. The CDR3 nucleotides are TGCGCCAGCAGCCGGGGGGTGGGTTCGGTCGAGCAGTACTTC. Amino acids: CASSRGVGSVEQYF.

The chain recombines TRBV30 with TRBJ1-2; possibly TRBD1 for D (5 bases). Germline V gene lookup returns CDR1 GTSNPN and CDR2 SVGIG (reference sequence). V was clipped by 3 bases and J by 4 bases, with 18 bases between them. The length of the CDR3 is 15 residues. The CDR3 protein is CAWSALFPGAYGYTF. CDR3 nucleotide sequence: TGTGCCTGGAGCGCACTCTTCCCTGGGGCCTATGGCTACACCTTC.

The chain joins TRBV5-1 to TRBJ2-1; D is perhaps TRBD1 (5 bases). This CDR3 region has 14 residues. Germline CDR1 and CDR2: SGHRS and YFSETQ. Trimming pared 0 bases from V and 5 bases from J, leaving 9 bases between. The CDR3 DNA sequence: TGCGCCAGCAGCTTGGAGTACAGGCACAATGAGCAGTTCTTC. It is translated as CASSLEYRHNEQFF.

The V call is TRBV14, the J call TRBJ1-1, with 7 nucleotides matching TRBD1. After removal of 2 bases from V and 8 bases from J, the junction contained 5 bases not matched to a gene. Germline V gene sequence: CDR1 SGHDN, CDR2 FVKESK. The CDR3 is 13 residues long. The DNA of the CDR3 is TGTGCCAGCAGCCAATCGCGACAGGGAGAAGCTTTCTTT. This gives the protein CASSQSRQGEAFF. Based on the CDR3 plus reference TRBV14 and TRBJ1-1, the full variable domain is EAGVTQFPSHSVIEKGQTVTLRCDPISGHDNLYWYRRVMGKEIKFLLHFVKESKQDESGMPNNRFLAERTGGTYSTLKVQPAELEDSGVYFCASSQSRQGEAFFGQGTRLTVV.

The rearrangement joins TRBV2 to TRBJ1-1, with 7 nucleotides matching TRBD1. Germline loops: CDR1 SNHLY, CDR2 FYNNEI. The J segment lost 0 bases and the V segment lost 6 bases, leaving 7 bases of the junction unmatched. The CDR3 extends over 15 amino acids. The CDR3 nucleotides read TGTGCCAGCAGACTGACAGGGAAATTGAACACTGAAGCTTTCTTT. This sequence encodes CASRLTGKLNTEAFF.

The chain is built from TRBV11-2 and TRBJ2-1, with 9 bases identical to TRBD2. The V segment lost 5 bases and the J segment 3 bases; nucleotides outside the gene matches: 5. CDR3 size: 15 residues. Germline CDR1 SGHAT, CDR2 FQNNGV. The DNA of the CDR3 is TGTGCCAGCAGCCGTAGCGGGGGCCTCTACAATGAGCAGTTCTTC. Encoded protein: CASSRSGGLYNEQFF.

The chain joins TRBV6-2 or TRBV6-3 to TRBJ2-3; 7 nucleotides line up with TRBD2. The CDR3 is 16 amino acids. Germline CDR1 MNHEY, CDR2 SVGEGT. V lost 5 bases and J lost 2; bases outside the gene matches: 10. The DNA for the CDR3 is TGTGCCAGCAGTGCCCGGAAGGCGGGGGACACAGATACGCAGTATTTT. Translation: CASSARKAGDTDTQYF.

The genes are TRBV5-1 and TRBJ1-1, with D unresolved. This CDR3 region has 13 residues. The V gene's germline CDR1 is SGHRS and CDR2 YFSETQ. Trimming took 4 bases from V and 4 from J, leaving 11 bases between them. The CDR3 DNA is TGCGCCAGCAGCCCTTTAACCGGCACTGAAGCTTTCTTT. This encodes CASSPLTGTEAFF.

CDR3 region: CASSSGLRSDEKLFF. CDR3 in DNA: TGCGCCAGCAGCTCCGGACTCCGGTCGGATGAAAAACTGTTTTTT. The V gene is TRBV5-1, the J gene TRBJ1-4; no definite D call. Trimming took 3 bases from V and 6 from J, leaving 15 bases between them. CDR1 is SGHRS, CDR2 YFSETQ, per germline. This CDR3 spans 15 amino acids.

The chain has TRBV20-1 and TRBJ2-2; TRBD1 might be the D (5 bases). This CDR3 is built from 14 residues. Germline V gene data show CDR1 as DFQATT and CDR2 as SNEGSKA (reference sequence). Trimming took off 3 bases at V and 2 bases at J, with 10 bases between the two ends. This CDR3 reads CSASTGENTGELFF. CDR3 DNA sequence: TGCAGTGCTAGTACAGGAGAAAACACCGGGGAGCTGTTTTTT.

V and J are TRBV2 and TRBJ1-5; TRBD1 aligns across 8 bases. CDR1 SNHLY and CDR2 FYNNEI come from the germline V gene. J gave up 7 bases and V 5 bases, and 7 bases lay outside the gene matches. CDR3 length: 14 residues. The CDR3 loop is CASSQTDRGQPQHF. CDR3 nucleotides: TGTGCCAGCAGTCAGACCGACAGGGGCCAGCCCCAGCATTTT.

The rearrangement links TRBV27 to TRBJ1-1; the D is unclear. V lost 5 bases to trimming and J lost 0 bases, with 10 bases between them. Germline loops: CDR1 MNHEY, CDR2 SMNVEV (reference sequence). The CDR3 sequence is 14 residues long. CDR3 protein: CASSPGMMNTEAFF. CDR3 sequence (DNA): TGTGCCAGCAGTCCGGGTATGATGAACACTGAAGCTTTCTTT.

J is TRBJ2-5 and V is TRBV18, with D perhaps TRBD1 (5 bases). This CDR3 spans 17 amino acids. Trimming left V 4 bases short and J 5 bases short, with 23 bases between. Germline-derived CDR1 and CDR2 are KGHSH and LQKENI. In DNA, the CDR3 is TGTGCCAGCTCACGATCCGGGCTAGGGGAAGGGCCGGAGACCCAGTACTTC. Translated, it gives CASSRSGLGEGPETQYF. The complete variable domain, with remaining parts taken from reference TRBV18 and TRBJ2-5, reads NAGVMQNPRHLVRRRGQEARLRCSPMKGHSHVYWYRQLPEEGLKFMVYLQKENIIDESGMPKERFSAEFPKEGPSILRIQQVVRGDSAAYFCASSRSGLGEGPETQYFGPGTRLLVL.

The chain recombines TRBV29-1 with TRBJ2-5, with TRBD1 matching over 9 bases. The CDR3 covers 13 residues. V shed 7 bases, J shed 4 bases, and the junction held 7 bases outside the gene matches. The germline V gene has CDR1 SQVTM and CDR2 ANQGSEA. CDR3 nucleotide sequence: TGCAGCGCAATGACAGGGGGGTCAGAGACCCAGTACTTC. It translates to CSAMTGGSETQYF.

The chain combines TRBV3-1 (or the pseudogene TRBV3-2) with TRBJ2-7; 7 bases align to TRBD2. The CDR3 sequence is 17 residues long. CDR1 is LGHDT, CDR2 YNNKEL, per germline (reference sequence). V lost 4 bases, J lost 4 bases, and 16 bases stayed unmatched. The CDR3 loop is CASSPKVPSAGLYEQYF. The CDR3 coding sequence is TGTGCCAGCAGCCCAAAAGTCCCTTCGGCGGGACTATACGAGCAGTACTTC.